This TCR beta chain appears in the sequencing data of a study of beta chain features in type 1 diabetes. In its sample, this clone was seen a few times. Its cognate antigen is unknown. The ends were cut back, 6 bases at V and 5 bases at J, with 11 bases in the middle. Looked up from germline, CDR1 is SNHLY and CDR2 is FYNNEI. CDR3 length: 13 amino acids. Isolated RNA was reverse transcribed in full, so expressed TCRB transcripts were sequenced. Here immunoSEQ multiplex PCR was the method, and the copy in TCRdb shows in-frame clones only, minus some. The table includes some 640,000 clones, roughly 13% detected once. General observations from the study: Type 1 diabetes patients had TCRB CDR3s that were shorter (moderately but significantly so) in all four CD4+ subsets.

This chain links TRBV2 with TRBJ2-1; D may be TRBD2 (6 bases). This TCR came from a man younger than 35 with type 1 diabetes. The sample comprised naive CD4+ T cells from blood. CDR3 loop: CASRGSGDNEQFF. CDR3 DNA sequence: TGTGCCAGCAGGGGGTCGGGGGACAATGAGCAGTTCTTC.